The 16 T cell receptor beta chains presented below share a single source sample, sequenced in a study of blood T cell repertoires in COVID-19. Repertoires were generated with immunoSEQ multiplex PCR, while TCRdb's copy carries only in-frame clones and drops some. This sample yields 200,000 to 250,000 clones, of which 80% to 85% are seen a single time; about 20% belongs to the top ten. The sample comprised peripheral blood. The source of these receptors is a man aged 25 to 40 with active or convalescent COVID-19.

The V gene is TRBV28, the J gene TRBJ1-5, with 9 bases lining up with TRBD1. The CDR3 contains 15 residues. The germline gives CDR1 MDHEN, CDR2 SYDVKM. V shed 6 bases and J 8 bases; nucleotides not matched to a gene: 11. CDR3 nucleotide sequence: TGTGCCAGCAGACTACAGGGGGCTCATGGGAAGCCCCAGCATTTT. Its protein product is CASRLQGAHGKPQHF.

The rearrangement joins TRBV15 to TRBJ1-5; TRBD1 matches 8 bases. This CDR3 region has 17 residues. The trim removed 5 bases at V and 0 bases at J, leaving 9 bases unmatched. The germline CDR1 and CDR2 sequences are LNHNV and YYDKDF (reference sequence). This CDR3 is CATSSRQGLYSNQPQHF. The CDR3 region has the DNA TGTGCCACCAGCTCCAGACAGGGGCTATATAGCAATCAGCCCCAGCATTTT.

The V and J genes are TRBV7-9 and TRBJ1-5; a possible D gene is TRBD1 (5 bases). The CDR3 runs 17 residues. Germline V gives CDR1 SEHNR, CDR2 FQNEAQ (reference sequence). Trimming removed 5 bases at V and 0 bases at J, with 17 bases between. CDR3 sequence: CASSPRRRQYSNQPQHF. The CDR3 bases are TGTGCCAGCAGCCCCAGGAGACGACAGTATAGCAATCAGCCCCAGCATTTT.

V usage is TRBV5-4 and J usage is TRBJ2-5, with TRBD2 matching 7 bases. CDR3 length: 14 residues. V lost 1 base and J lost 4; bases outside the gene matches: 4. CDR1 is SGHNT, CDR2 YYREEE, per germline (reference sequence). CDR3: CASSLSGGSETQYF. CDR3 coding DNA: TGTGCCAGCAGCTTGTCGGGGGGATCAGAGACCCAGTACTTC.

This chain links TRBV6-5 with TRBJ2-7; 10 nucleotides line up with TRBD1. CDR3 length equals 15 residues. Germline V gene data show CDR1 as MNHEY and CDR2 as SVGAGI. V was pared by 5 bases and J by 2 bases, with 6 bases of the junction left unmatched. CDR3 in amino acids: CASSTGGQGTYEQYF. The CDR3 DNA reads TGTGCCAGCAGTACGGGGGGACAGGGGACCTACGAGCAGTACTTC.

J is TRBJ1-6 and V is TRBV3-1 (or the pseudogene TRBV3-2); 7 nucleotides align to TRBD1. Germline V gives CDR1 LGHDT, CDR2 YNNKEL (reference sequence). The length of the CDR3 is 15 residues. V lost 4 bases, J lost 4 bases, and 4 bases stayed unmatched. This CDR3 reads CASSPWDSYNSPLHF. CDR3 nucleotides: TGTGCCAGCAGCCCGTGGGACAGTTATAATTCACCCCTCCACTTT.

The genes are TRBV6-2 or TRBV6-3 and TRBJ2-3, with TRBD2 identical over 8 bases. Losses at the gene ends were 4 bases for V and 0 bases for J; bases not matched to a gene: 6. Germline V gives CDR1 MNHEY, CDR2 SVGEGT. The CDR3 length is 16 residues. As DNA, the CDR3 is TGTGCCAGCAGTTCCTTCCAGCGGGGGAGCACAGATACGCAGTATTTT. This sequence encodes CASSSFQRGSTDTQYF.

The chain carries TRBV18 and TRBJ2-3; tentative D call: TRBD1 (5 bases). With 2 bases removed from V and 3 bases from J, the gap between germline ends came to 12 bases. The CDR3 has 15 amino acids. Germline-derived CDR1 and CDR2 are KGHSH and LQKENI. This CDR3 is CASSPRGRVTDTQYF. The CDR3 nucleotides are TGTGCCAGCTCACCAAGGGGCAGGGTAACAGATACGCAGTATTTT.

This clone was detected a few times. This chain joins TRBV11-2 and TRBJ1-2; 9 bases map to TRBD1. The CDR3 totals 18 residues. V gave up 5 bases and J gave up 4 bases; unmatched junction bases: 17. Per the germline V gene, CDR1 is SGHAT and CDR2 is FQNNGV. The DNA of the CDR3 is TGTGCCAGCAGCCCCGGGGGATACCGGGACAGGGAAAGCTATGGCTACACCTTC. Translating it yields CASSPGGYRDRESYGYTF.

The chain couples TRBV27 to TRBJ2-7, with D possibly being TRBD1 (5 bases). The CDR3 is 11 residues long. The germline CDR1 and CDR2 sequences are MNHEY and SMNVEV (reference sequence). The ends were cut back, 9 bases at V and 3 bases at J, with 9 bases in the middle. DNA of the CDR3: TGTGCCAGTTCCCAGGGCTACGAGCAGTACTTC. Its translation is CASSQGYEQYF.

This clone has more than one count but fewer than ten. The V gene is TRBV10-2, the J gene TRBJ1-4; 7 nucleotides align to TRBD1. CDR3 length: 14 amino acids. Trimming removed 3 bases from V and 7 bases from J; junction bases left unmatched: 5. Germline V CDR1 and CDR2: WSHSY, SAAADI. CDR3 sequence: CASSDPGTVEKLFF. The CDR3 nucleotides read TGCGCCAGCAGTGACCCCGGGACAGTTGAAAAACTGTTTTTT.

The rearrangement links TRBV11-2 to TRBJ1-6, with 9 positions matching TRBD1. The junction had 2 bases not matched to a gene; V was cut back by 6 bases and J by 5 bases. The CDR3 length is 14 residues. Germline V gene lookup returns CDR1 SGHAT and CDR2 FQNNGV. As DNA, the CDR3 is TGTGCCAGCAGACGGGACAGGGATAATTCACCCCTCCACTTT. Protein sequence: CASRRDRDNSPLHF.

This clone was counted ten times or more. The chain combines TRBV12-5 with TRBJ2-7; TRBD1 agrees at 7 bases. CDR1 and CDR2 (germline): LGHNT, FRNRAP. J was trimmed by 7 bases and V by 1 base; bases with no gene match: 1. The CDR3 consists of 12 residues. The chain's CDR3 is CASGLEQGEQYF. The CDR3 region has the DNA TGTGCTAGTGGTTTGGAACAGGGGGAGCAGTACTTC.

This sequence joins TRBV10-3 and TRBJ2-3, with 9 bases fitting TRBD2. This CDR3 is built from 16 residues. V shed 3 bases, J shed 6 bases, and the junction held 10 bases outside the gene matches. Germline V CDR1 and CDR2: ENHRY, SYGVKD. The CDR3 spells CAISEKFLAGRDTQYF. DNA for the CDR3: TGTGCCATCAGTGAAAAGTTTCTAGCGGGACGGGATACGCAGTATTTT.

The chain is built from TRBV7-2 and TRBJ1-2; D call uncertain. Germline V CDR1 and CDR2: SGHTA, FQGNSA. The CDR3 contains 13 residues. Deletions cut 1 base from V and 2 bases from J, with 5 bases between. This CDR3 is CASSLGQNYGYTF. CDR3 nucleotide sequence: TGTGCCAGCAGCTTAGGGCAAAACTATGGCTACACCTTC.

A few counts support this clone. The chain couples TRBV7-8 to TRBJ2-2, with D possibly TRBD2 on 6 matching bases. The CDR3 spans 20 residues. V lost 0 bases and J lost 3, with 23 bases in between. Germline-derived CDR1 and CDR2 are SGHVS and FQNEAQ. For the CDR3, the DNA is TGTGCCAGCAGCTTAGCGGTAGACGGGGAGGCCTGGAAATACACCGGGGAGCTGTTTTTT. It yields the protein CASSLAVDGEAWKYTGELFF.